Below, one T cell receptor (beta chain) is given with its context. This is likely an artifact of a read error, given a far larger clone one base away. The sample is drawn from a study of prognosis after radiotherapy for stage I lung cancer. Background on the study: Patients received 3 to 5 SBRT fractions with a biologically effective dose of at least 100 Gy.

Germline V lookup: CDR1 MNHNS, CDR2 SASEGT. The CDR3 sequence is 15 residues long. CDR3 of TCR beta was amplified from genomic DNA via a two-round multiplex PCR. TRBV and TRBJ genes each had their own specific primers in first-round PCR. Via MiXCR, TCRdb re-called the multiplex PCR reads, giving one row per CDR3 protein. Seen here are fewer than 20,000 distinct CDR3 sequences, around three fifths observed once, and the top ten hold around 29%. This clonotype originated in a donor at least 50 years old with non-small cell lung cancer. This chain uses TRBV6-1 with TRBJ1-2; no definite D call. Sample: PBMCs, taken before or after stereotactic body radiation therapy (not recorded which). This chain's CDR3 is CASSAGQNSNHGYTF. CDR3 nucleotide sequence: TGTGCCAGCAGCGCTGGGCAGAATTCTAACCATGGCTACACCTTC.